This T cell receptor (beta chain) derives from a study of OX40 agonist ivuxolimab in advanced cancers. This CDR3 comprises 16 residues. Trimming shortened V by 2 bases and J by 0 bases, and 11 bases separated the two germline ends. Germline lookup yields CDR1 KGHSH and CDR2 LQKENI. Only in-frame clones appear in the TCRdb table, and some are missing; sequencing was by immunoSEQ multiplex PCR. The table records approximately 80,000 clones, about 91% of them present only once. Study observations and caveats: Normalized expansion of T-cell clones was also low for some nonresponders.

Concerning this clone itself: Its antigen is currently unknown.

The sample was CD4+ or CD8+ T cells sorted from blood, taken in a trial of the OX40 agonist ivuxolimab. This sequence joins TRBV18 and TRBJ1-5; the D gene is possibly TRBD1 (6 bases). This TCR came from an adult with an advanced solid tumor such as melanoma, head and neck, liver or kidney cancer. The CDR3 bases are TGTGCCAGCTCACCAAAAGACAGGAATAGCAATCAGCCCCAGCATTTT. The encoded protein is CASSPKDRNSNQPQHF.